The rows below give T cell receptor beta chains drawn from one sample of a study of identical twins. MiXCR, applied by TCRdb to the 5' RACE reads, yields one record per CDR3 protein. The sample has 1.5 million to 2 million distinct CDR3 sequences; about 32% are singletons. The sequenced sample was cord blood. These receptor sequences come from a newborn girl in good health. Each CDR3 is given with its conserved first and last residue. The D gene is left open where the match is weak. Clone size is shown for a subset of rows, as once, few, many or a class of expanded clone.

V gene	J gene	clone size	D gene	CDR3 DNA	CDR3 protein
TRBV12-3/TRBV12-4	TRBJ1-2	few	-	TGTGCCAGCAGAAAACAGGAGGCCGGAGGCTACACCTTC	CASRKQEAGGYTF
TRBV7-2	TRBJ1-6	-	-	TGTGCCAGCAGCTTAGGGACAGCGAGCTCCTATAATTCACCCCTCCACTTT	CASSLGTASSYNSPLHF
TRBV4-2	TRBJ2-1	-	TRBD2	TGTGCCAGCAAGGGAGCGGGGGGCTCCTACAATGAGCAGTTCTTC	CASKGAGGSYNEQFF
TRBV18	TRBJ2-7	few	-	TGTGCCAGCTCACCTTTTCTCCGAAACCGGGACACCATAGTCTACGAGCAGTACTTC	CASSPFLRNRDTIVYEQYF
TRBV29-1	TRBJ2-1	once	TRBD2	TGCAGCGTTGAAGGGACTAGCGGGGGGTCAAATGAGCAGTTCTTC	CSVEGTSGGSNEQFF
TRBV6-1	TRBJ1-5	-	-	TGTGCCAGCAGTGTCTCGTCGGGCGGTCAGCCCCAGCATTTT	CASSVSSGGQPQHF
TRBV4-2	TRBJ2-7	many	-	TGTGCCAGCAGCCAAGAGGGGTCCACAGGGTTTTACGAGCAGTACTTC	CASSQEGSTGFYEQYF
TRBV2	TRBJ2-7	few	TRBD1	TGTGCTATACCCCAAACAGGGGGCTACGAGCAGTACTTC	CAIPQTGGYEQYF
TRBV12-3/TRBV12-4	TRBJ2-2	-	-	TGTGCCAGCAGTTTAAGACTCTTCACCGGGGAGCTGTTTTTT	CASSLRLFTGELFF
TRBV9	TRBJ1-1	few	-	TGTGCCAGCAGCGTAGGCGGCAGGGGAAGCACTGAAGCTTTCTTT	CASSVGGRGSTEAFF
TRBV7-9	TRBJ1-1	few	-	TGTGCCAGCAGCTCACTGGCCGGGGGGTTTGAAGCTTTCTTT	CASSSLAGGFEAFF
TRBV12-5	TRBJ1-1	-	-	TGTGCTAGTGGTTTAGGGGGAAACACTGAAGCTTTCTTT	CASGLGGNTEAFF
TRBV20-1	TRBJ1-6	once	-	TGCAGTGCTAGAGATCTAGGGGAAGGTTCACCCCTCCACTTT	CSARDLGEGSPLHF
TRBV20-1	TRBJ2-7	many	TRBD1	TGCAGCGGCGGACAGGGGAGCTACGAGCAGTACTTC	CSGGQGSYEQYF
TRBV12-3/TRBV12-4	TRBJ1-5	-	TRBD1	TGTGCCAGCAGTATTGACGGGACAGGGGCAAGGGGCAATCAGCCCCAGCATTTT	CASSIDGTGARGNQPQHF
TRBV27	TRBJ1-6	few	TRBD1	TGTGCCAGCAGTTCCGGGACAGCTTTTAATTCACCCCTCCACTTT	CASSSGTAFNSPLHF
TRBV2	TRBJ2-3	-	-	TGTGCCAGCACCACGGTAGATACGCAGTATTTT	CASTTVDTQYF
TRBV12-3/TRBV12-4	TRBJ2-1	few	-	TGTGCCAGCAGTGTAGTGTCCTACAATGAGCAGTTCTTC	CASSVVSYNEQFF
TRBV6-1	TRBJ1-5	-	-	TGTGCCAGCAGTGAAGCGTCTAGCAATCAGCCCCAGCATTTT	CASSEASSNQPQHF
TRBV11-2	TRBJ2-3	few	-	TGTGCCAGCAGCACCACCAGAGTCTCGGGGGCGAGCACAGATACGCAGTATTTT	CASSTTRVSGASTDTQYF
TRBV7-6	TRBJ2-3	-	-	TGTGCCAGCAGCTCCCAGACGGTGGATACGCAGTATTTT	CASSSQTVDTQYF
TRBV20-1	TRBJ2-5	-	TRBD2	TGCAGTGTCAAGCGGGGTGTTGTTGTTTCCCTTACCAATGAGCAGTACTTC	CSVKRGVVVSLTNEQYF
TRBV12-3/TRBV12-4	TRBJ2-3	-	TRBD2	TGTGCCAGCAGTTCCCCAGCGGGGGCGGGGACAGATACGCAGTATTTT	CASSSPAGAGTDTQYF
TRBV18	TRBJ2-1	many	-	TGTGCCAGCTCACCGACTAGTACTAATGAGCAGTTCTTC	CASSPTSTNEQFF
TRBV11-3	TRBJ2-3	-	TRBD2	TGTGCCAGCAGCCCCGGGACTAGCGGGAGCCATACGCAGTATTTT	CASSPGTSGSHTQYF
TRBV20-1	TRBJ1-2	few	-	TGCAGTGTTGCCCTTGGCCGATTAGGCTACACCTTC	CSVALGRLGYTF
TRBV29-1	TRBJ2-1	many	-	TGCAGCGTTGGCACTAGAGGGCCTAACAATGAGCAGTTCTTC	CSVGTRGPNNEQFF